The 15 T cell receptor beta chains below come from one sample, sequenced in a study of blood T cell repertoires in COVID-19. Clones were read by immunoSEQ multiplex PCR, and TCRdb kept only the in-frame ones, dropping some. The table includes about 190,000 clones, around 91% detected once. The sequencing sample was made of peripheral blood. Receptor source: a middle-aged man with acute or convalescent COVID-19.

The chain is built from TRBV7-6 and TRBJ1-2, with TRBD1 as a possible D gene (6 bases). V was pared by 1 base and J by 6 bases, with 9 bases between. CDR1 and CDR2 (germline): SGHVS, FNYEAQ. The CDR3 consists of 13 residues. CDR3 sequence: CASSLVTGHGYTF. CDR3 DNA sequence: TGTGCCAGCAGCTTAGTGACAGGCCATGGCTACACCTTC.

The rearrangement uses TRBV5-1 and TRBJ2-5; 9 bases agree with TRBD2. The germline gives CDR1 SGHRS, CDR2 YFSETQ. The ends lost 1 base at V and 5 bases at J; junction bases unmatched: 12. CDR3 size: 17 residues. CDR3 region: CASSLQLAGQGGETQYF. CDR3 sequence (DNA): TGCGCCAGCAGCTTGCAACTAGCGGGTCAAGGCGGGGAGACCCAGTACTTC.

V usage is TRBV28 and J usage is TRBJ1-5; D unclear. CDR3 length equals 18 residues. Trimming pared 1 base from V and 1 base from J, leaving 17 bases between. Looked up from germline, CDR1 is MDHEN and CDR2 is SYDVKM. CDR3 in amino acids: CASSLSRGLGSSNQPQHF. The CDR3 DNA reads TGTGCCAGCAGTTTATCGCGGGGTTTGGGTTCGAGCAATCAGCCCCAGCATTTT.

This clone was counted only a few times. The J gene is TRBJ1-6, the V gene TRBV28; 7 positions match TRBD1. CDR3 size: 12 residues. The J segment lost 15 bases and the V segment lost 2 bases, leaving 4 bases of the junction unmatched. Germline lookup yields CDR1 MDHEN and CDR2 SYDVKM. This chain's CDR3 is CASSLGGQYLHF. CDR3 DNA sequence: TGTGCCAGCAGTTTAGGGGGACAGTACCTCCACTTT. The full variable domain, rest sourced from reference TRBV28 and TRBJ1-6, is DVKVTQSSRYLVKRTGEKVFLECVQDMDHENMFWYRQDPGLGLRLIYFSYDVKMKEKGDIPEGYSVSREKKERFSLILESASTNQTSMYLCASSLGGQYLHFGNGTRLTVT.

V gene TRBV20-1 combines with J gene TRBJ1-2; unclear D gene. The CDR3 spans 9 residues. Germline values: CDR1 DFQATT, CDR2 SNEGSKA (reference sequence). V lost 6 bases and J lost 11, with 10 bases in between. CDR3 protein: CSARGEYTF. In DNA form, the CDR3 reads TGCAGTGCCCGCGGGGAGTACACCTTC.

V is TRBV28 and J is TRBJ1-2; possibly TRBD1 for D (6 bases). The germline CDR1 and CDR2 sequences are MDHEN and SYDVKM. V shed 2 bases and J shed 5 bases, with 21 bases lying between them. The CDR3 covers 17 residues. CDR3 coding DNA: TGTGCCAGCAGTTTACTACCCGGGACACGGGGCATGTATGGCTACACCTTC. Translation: CASSLLPGTRGMYGYTF.

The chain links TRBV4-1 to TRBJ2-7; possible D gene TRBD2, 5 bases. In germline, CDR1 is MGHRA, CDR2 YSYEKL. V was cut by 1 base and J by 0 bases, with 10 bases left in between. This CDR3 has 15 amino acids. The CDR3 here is CASSQGIGSSYEQYV. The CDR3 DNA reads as TGCGCCAGCAGCCAAGGCATAGGGAGCTCCTACGAGCAGTACGTC.

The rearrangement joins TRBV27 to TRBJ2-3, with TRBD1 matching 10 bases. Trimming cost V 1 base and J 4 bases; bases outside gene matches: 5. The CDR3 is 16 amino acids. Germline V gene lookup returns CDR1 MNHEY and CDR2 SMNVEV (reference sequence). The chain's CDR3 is CASSLLGGQGADTQYF. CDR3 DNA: TGTGCCAGCAGTTTATTGGGAGGACAGGGGGCAGATACGCAGTATTTT.

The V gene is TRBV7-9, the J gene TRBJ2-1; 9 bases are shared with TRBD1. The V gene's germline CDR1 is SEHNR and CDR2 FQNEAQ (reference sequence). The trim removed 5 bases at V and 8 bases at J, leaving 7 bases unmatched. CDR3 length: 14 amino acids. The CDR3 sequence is CASSRNRGQDEQFF. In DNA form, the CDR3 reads TGTGCCAGCAGCCGGAACAGGGGGCAAGATGAGCAGTTCTTC. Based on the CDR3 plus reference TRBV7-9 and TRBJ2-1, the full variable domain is DTGVSQNPRHKITKRGQNVTFRCDPISEHNRLYWYRQTLGQGPEFLTYFQNEAQLEKSRLLSDRFSAERPKGSFSTLEIQRTEQGDSAMYLCASSRNRGQDEQFFGPGTRLTVL.

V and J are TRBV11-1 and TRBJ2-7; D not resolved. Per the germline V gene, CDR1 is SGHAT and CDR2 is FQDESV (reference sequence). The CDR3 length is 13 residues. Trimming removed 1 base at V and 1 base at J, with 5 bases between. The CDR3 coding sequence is TGTGCCAGCAGCTTAGAGAGGTCCTACGAGCAGTACGTC. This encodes CASSLERSYEQYV.

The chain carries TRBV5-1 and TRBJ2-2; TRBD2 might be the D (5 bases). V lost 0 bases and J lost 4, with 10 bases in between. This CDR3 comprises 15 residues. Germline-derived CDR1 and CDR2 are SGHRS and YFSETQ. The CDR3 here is CASSLEYGLTGELFF. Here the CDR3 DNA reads TGCGCCAGCAGCTTGGAGTATGGACTCACCGGGGAGCTGTTTTTT. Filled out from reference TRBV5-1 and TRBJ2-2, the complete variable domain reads KAGVTQTPRYLIKTRGQQVTLSCSPISGHRSVSWYQQTPGQGLQFLFEYFSETQRNKGNFPGRFSGRQFSNSRSEMNVSTLELGDSALYLCASSLEYGLTGELFFGEGSRLTVL.

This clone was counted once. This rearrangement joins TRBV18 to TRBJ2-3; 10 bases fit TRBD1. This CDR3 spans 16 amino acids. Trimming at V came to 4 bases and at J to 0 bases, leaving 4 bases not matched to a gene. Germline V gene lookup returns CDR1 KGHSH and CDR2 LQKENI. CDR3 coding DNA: TGTGCCAGCTCACACCCGGACAGGGGGAGCACAGATACGCAGTATTTT. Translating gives CASSHPDRGSTDTQYF.

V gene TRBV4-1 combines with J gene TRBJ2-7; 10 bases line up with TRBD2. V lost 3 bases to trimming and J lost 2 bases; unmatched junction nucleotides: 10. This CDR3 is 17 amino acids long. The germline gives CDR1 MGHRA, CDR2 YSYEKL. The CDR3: CASSQVLAGDTAYEQYF. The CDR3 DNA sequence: TGCGCCAGCAGCCAGGTCCTAGCGGGAGACACCGCCTACGAGCAGTACTTC.

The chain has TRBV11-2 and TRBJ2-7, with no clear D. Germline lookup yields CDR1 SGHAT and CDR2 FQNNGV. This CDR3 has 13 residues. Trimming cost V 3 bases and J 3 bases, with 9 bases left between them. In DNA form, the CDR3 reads TGTGCCAGCAGCTTCGAGGAAGGCTACGAGCAGTACTTC. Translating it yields CASSFEEGYEQYF.

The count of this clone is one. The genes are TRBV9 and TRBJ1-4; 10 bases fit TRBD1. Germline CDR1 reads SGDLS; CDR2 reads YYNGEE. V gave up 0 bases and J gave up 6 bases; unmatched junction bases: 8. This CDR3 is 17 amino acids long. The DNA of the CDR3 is TGTGCCAGCAGCGTAGCTACGGTGGGGACAGGGGATGAAAAACTGTTTTTT. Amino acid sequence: CASSVATVGTGDEKLFF.